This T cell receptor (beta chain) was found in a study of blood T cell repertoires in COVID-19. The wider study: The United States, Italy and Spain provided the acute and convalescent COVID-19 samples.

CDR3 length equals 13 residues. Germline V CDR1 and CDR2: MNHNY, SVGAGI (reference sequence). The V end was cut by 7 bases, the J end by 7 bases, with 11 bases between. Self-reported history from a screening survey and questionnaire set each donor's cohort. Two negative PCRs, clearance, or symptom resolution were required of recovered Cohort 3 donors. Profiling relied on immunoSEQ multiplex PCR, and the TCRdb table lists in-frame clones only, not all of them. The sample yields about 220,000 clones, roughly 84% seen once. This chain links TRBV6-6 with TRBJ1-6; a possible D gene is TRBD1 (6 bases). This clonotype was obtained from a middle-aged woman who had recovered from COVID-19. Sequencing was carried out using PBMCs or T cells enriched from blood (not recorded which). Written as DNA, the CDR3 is TGTGCCAGCACTCGGACAGCAAATTCACCCCTCCACTTT. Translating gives CASTRTANSPLHF.